The rows below give T cell receptor beta chains drawn from one sample of a study of cytomegalovirus exposure and HLA in healthy donors. Method: immunoSEQ multiplex PCR; TCRdb's copy keeps in-frame clones and lacks some. Here the sample spans 250,000 to 350,000 clones, roughly 89% being singletons. The sample comprised PBMCs. The receptors were gathered from a man between 40 and 49 years old in good health and CMV-seropositive. The conserved cysteine and the conserved F or W are not part of the CDR3 here.

j_gene | v_gene | CDR3aa
TRBJ2-3 | TRBV7-3 | ASSPHPVWGSADTQY
TRBJ2-3 | TRBV29-1 | SVGHLISGTDTQY
TRBJ2-7 | TRBV27 | ASSSTGDDEQY
TRBJ2-7 | TRBV19 | ASSIASPYYEQY
TRBJ2-7 | TRBV29-1 | SGLTSGRFYEQY
TRBJ2-2 | TRBV19 | ATRRVGEAAVGELF
TRBJ1-1 | TRBV28 | ASRLTGNTEAF
TRBJ2-1 | TRBV30 | AWNNLDEQF
TRBJ2-7 | TRBV27 | ASSFEGTGSYEQY
TRBJ2-7 | TRBV6-1 | ASTIGQGDVYEQY
TRBJ2-5 | TRBV5-1 | ASRQGLAGQETRY
TRBJ2-7 | TRBV11-2 | ASSLRTELYEQY
TRBJ2-5 | TRBV5-1 | ASSPGLAQETQY
TRBJ2-7 | TRBV4-3 | ASSQGTSGLYEQY
TRBJ2-3 | TRBV5-1 | ASSLALGVPDYPADTDTQY
TRBJ2-2 | TRBV14 | ASSQIPGARSGTGELF
TRBJ2-1 | TRBV2 | ASIGTGWASGYNEQF
TRBJ2-1 | TRBV19 | ASSMVGQGANEQF
TRBJ2-7 | TRBV2 | ASTGHENYSYEQY
TRBJ2-3 | TRBV19 | ASSIGTDTQY
TRBJ2-2 | TRBV19 | ASSMGTANTGELF
TRBJ1-1 | TRBV19 | ASTEGQLNTEAF
TRBJ2-1 | TRBV5-5 | ASSLDGDSYNEQF
TRBJ1-1 | TRBV2 | ATERESVNTEAF
TRBJ2-2 | TRBV28 | ASTPCAVANTGELF
TRBJ1-4 | TRBV6-5 | ASRNVRGNEKLF
TRBJ1-1 | TRBV28 | ASRGGLTEAF
TRBJ1-3 | TRBV4-2 | ASSQVFSGTEDGNTIY
TRBJ2-7 | TRBV29-1 | SVSREPGYEQY
TRBJ1-5 | TRBV7-2 | ASSSPGGQGVLGNQPQH
TRBJ2-1 | TRBV7-2 | ASSRDSQFGNEQF
TRBJ2-1 | TRBV19 | ASSIGAQLGNYNEQF
TRBJ2-5 | TRBV14 | ASSLIQETQY
TRBJ2-1 | TRBV29-1 | SVGLAGGPGDEQF
TRBJ1-1 | TRBV9 | ASSARLAWGHTEAF
TRBJ2-7 | TRBV4-2 | ASSQEPPNGLAGVEQY
TRBJ2-7 | TRBV27 | ASSGSLSYEQY
TRBJ2-1 | TRBV19 | ASRPLSGSSYNEQF
TRBJ2-1 | TRBV28 | ASSLTSGRRDEQF
TRBJ2-7 | TRBV7-8 | ASRYHPQGTYEQY
TRBJ2-6 | TRBV5-8 | ASSLAISGANVLT
TRBJ1-5 | TRBV18 | ASSMSQGAGQPQH
TRBJ1-2 | TRBV5-1 | ASSSHSGTINYGYT
TRBJ2-7 | TRBV7-2 | ASSLASGGSYEQY
TRBJ2-3 | TRBV6-5 | ASSYRGLAVDTQY